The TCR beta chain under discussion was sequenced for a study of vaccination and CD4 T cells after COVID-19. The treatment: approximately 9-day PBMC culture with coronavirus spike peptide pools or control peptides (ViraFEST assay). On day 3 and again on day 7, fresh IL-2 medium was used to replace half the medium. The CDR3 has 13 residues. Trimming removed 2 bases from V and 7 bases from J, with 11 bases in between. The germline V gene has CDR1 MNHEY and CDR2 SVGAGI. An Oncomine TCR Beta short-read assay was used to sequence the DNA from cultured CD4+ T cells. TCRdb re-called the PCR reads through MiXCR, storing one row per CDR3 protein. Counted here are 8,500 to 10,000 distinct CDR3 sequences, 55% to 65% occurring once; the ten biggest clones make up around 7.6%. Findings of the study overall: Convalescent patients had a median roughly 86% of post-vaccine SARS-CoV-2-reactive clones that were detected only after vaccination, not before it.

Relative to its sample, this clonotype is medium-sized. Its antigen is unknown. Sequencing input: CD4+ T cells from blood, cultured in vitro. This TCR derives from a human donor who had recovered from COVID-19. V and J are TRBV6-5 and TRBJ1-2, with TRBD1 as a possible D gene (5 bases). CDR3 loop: CASSYGQGGGYTF. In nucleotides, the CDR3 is TGTGCCAGCAGTTACGGGCAGGGAGGTGGCTACACCTTC.